One T cell receptor beta chain is described in this entry. The protocol was immunoSEQ multiplex PCR, while the TCRdb copy is restricted to in-frame clones and leaves out a portion. Of about 13,000 clones in the sample, about 67% were seen once. There are 16 residues in the CDR3. The V gene's germline CDR1 is SGHTA and CDR2 FQGNSA. Trimming cost V 4 bases and J 4 bases, with 16 bases left between them. The data are from a study of T cell repertoires in ileal Crohn's disease. Background on the study: M6 samples are neoterminal ileum biopsies from postoperative colonoscopy.

Time point of the sample: neoterminal ileum biopsy at postoperative endoscopy, about 6 months after surgery. Adults with ileal or ileocolonic Crohn's disease and an indication for resection were eligible. This clonotype was sampled from an adult with Crohn's disease. The sample was ileal tissue. This chain uses TRBV7-2 with TRBJ2-2, with a tentative D call TRBD2 (7 bases). The CDR3 DNA sequence: TGTGCCAGCAGCTCGCGTGCGGGGGCCAGCACCGGGGAGCTGTTTTTT. Its protein is CASSSRAGASTGELFF. Looking up the rest from reference TRBV7-2 and TRBJ2-2 gives the full variable domain: GAGVSQSPSNKVTEKGKDVELRCDPISGHTALYWYRQSLGQGLEFLIYFQGNSAPDKSGLPSDRFSAERTGGSVSTLTIQRTQQEDSAVYLCASSSRAGASTGELFFGEGSRLTVL.